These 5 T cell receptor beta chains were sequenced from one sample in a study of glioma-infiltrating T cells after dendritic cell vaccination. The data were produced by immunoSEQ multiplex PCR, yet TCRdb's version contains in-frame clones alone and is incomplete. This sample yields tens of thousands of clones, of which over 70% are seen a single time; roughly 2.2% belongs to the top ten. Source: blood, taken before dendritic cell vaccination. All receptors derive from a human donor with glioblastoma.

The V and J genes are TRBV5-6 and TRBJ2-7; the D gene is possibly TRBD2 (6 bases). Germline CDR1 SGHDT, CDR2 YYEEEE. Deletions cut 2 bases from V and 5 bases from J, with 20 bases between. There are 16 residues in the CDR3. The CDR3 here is CASSFMGRGTRDEQYF. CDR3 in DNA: TGTGCCAGCAGCTTTATGGGTCGGGGGACTCGCGACGAGCAGTACTTC.

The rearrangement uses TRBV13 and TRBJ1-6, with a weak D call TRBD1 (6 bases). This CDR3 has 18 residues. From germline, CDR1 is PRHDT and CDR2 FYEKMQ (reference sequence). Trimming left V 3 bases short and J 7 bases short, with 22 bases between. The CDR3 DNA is TGTGCCAGCAGCTTTGGACAGTCCGAAGGGTTGAGCAATTCACCCCTCCACTTT. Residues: CASSFGQSEGLSNSPLHF.

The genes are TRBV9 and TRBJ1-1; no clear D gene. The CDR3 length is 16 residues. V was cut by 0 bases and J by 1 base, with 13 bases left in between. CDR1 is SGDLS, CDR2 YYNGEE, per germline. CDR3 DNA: TGTGCCAGCAGCGTAGTGAGGCGGCAGCCGAACACTGAAGCTTTCTTT. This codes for CASSVVRRQPNTEAFF.

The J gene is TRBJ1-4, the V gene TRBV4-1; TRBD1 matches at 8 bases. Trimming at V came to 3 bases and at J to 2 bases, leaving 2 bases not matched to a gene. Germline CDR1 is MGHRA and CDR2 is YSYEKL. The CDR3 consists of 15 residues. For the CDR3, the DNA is TGCGCCAGCAGCCAGCCAGGGGGCACTAATGAAAAACTGTTTTTT. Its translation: CASSQPGGTNEKLFF.

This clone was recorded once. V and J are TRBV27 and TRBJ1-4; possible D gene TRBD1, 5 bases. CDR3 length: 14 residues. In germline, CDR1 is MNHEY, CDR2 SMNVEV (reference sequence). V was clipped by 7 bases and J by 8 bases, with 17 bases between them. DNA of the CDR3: TGTGCCAGCACCTATCAGGGTGGAAGCGAAAAACTGTTTTTT. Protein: CASTYQGGSEKLFF.